The rows below give T cell receptor beta chains drawn from one sample of a study of cytomegalovirus exposure and HLA in healthy donors. The data were produced by immunoSEQ multiplex PCR, yet TCRdb's version contains in-frame clones alone and is incomplete. The table includes roughly 150,000 clones, 82% detected once. The material sequenced was PBMCs. The receptors stem from a girl aged 5-17 years in good health and CMV-seropositive. The CDR3 runs from the conserved cysteine through the conserved F or W. Each record gives: clone size, J gene, V gene, D gene, CDR3 DNA, CDR3 protein. The D gene is left open where the match is weak. A row's size may be missing; if present it is once, few, many or a size class.

clone_size: -; j_call: TRBJ2-2; v_call: TRBV5-1; d_call: TRBD1; cdr3_nt: TGCGCCAGCAGCTTACAGGGGTACCCCACCGGGGAGCTGTTTTTT; cdr3_aa: CASSLQGYPTGELFF
clone_size: -; j_call: TRBJ1-5; v_call: TRBV6-1; d_call: -; cdr3_nt: TGTGCCAGCAGGAAGGGGGGGCAGCGGCCCCAGCATTTT; cdr3_aa: CASRKGGQRPQHF
clone_size: -; j_call: TRBJ2-7; v_call: TRBV27; d_call: -; cdr3_nt: TGTGCCAGCAGTTTAGGACAGACCCCCTACGAGCAGTACTTC; cdr3_aa: CASSLGQTPYEQYF
clone_size: -; j_call: TRBJ2-3; v_call: TRBV29-1; d_call: -; cdr3_nt: TGCAGCGTTGAGATTGCGGGAAGGGATACGCAGTATTTT; cdr3_aa: CSVEIAGRDTQYF
clone_size: -; j_call: TRBJ2-2; v_call: TRBV7-9; d_call: TRBD2; cdr3_nt: TGTGCCAGCAGCTGGACTAGCGGGGGCACCGGGGAGCTGTTTTTT; cdr3_aa: CASSWTSGGTGELFF
clone_size: -; j_call: TRBJ2-3; v_call: TRBV28; d_call: TRBD1; cdr3_nt: TGTGCCAGCAGTTTGCAGGGGGACCATACGCAGTATTTT; cdr3_aa: CASSLQGDHTQYF
clone_size: -; j_call: TRBJ1-2; v_call: TRBV19; d_call: TRBD1; cdr3_nt: TGTGCCATTAAGACAGGGGCAGGTGGCTACACCTTC; cdr3_aa: CAIKTGAGGYTF
clone_size: few; j_call: TRBJ1-1; v_call: TRBV18; d_call: TRBD1; cdr3_nt: TGTGCCAGCTCACCACGGCCAGGGGGACGGGACACTGAAGCTTTCTTT; cdr3_aa: CASSPRPGGRDTEAFF
clone_size: -; j_call: TRBJ2-7; v_call: TRBV5-4; d_call: -; cdr3_nt: TGTGCCAGCAGCTTGGATGTTACCTACGAGCAGTACTTC; cdr3_aa: CASSLDVTYEQYF
clone_size: -; j_call: TRBJ1-2; v_call: TRBV19; d_call: TRBD1; cdr3_nt: TGTGCCAGTAGTCCTACAGGGGCGGGGTATGGCTACACCTTC; cdr3_aa: CASSPTGAGYGYTF
clone_size: -; j_call: TRBJ2-3; v_call: TRBV28; d_call: TRBD1; cdr3_nt: TGTGCCAGCAGTCCGGGGACAGGGGACACAGATACGCAGTATTTT; cdr3_aa: CASSPGTGDTDTQYF
clone_size: once; j_call: TRBJ2-7; v_call: TRBV4-1; d_call: TRBD2; cdr3_nt: TGCGCCAGCAGCCAAGGTAGGGGACTAGAGATCGACTTC; cdr3_aa: CASSQGRGLEIDF
clone_size: few; j_call: TRBJ2-1; v_call: TRBV28; d_call: -; cdr3_nt: TGTGCCAGCAGTTCTGAAGCTGGGCAGTTCTTC; cdr3_aa: CASSSEAGQFF
clone_size: -; j_call: TRBJ1-5; v_call: TRBV4-3; d_call: -; cdr3_nt: TGCGCCAGCAGCCAAGATCTCGAGGGAAAGTTTCGCAATCAGCCCCAGCATTTT; cdr3_aa: CASSQDLEGKFRNQPQHF
clone_size: -; j_call: TRBJ1-5; v_call: TRBV4-1; d_call: -; cdr3_nt: TGCGCCAGCAGCCAACTCCAAGGGGGAGCTCAGCCCCAGCATTTT; cdr3_aa: CASSQLQGGAQPQHF
clone_size: once; j_call: TRBJ2-7; v_call: TRBV25-1; d_call: -; cdr3_nt: TGTGCCAGCAGGGGACAAGAGGATGACGAGCAGTACTTC; cdr3_aa: CASRGQEDDEQYF
clone_size: -; j_call: TRBJ2-1; v_call: TRBV11-2; d_call: -; cdr3_nt: TGTGCCAGCAGCTTAGGATGGGCAAACCGTAACAATGAGCAGTTCTTC; cdr3_aa: CASSLGWANRNNEQFF
clone_size: -; j_call: TRBJ2-7; v_call: TRBV9; d_call: -; cdr3_nt: TGTGCCAGCAGCGTAGTAAGCGGTTCCTACGAGCAGTACTTC; cdr3_aa: CASSVVSGSYEQYF
clone_size: -; j_call: TRBJ2-5; v_call: TRBV10-3; d_call: -; cdr3_nt: TGTGCCATCAGTGTTTTACCCTTGGCGGTTTCTTCTGCGGAGACCCAGTACTTC; cdr3_aa: CAISVLPLAVSSAETQYF
clone_size: -; j_call: TRBJ2-1; v_call: TRBV15; d_call: -; cdr3_nt: TGTGCCACCAGCGGGGGGGGCCCCAGGAGGTACAATGAGCAGTTCTTC; cdr3_aa: CATSGGGPRRYNEQFF
clone_size: -; j_call: TRBJ1-1; v_call: TRBV19; d_call: -; cdr3_nt: TGTGCCAGTAGCAGCCTTTACAGGGTGGACACTGAAGCTTTCTTT; cdr3_aa: CASSSLYRVDTEAFF
clone_size: -; j_call: TRBJ2-7; v_call: TRBV4-1; d_call: -; cdr3_nt: TGCGCCAGCAGCCAAGATGTGACTCTATCCTACGAGCAGTACTTC; cdr3_aa: CASSQDVTLSYEQYF
clone_size: -; j_call: TRBJ1-1; v_call: TRBV29-1; d_call: TRBD1; cdr3_nt: TGCAGCGTCGGCGGGACAGTAAACACTGAAGCTTTCTTT; cdr3_aa: CSVGGTVNTEAFF
clone_size: -; j_call: TRBJ2-5; v_call: TRBV6-6; d_call: TRBD2; cdr3_nt: TGTGCCAGCAACACTCCGGGACTAGCGGGAAGGGAGACCCAGTACTTC; cdr3_aa: CASNTPGLAGRETQYF
clone_size: -; j_call: TRBJ1-4; v_call: TRBV5-1; d_call: -; cdr3_nt: TGCGCCAGCAGGCCCCAGGGTATTAATGAAAAACTGTTTTTT; cdr3_aa: CASRPQGINEKLFF
clone_size: -; j_call: TRBJ1-1; v_call: TRBV19; d_call: -; cdr3_nt: TGTGCCAGTAGTTTACGAACGAGTTTAAACACTGAAGCTTTCTTT; cdr3_aa: CASSLRTSLNTEAFF
clone_size: -; j_call: TRBJ2-3; v_call: TRBV9; d_call: TRBD1; cdr3_nt: TGTGCCAGCAGCCTGTGGACAGGCCCCCCCGAAGATACGCAGTATTTT; cdr3_aa: CASSLWTGPPEDTQYF
clone_size: -; j_call: TRBJ2-1; v_call: TRBV7-9; d_call: TRBD1; cdr3_nt: TGTGCCAGCAGCTTAAAGGGGACAGGGTTCTTGACCTACAATGAGCAGTTCTTC; cdr3_aa: CASSLKGTGFLTYNEQFF
clone_size: -; j_call: TRBJ2-7; v_call: TRBV4-3; d_call: TRBD2; cdr3_nt: TGCGCCAGCAGCCAAGATGGTAATAGCGGGGAGTACTCCTACGAGCAGTACTTC; cdr3_aa: CASSQDGNSGEYSYEQYF
clone_size: -; j_call: TRBJ2-7; v_call: TRBV28; d_call: TRBD1; cdr3_nt: TGTGCCACCCAATCCCCCGGACAGGGGGTCTACGAGCAGTACTTC; cdr3_aa: CATQSPGQGVYEQYF
clone_size: -; j_call: TRBJ2-3; v_call: TRBV5-6; d_call: -; cdr3_nt: TGTGCCAGCAGCTTCGACAGATTCACAGATACGCAGTATTTT; cdr3_aa: CASSFDRFTDTQYF
clone_size: -; j_call: TRBJ2-2; v_call: TRBV5-1; d_call: -; cdr3_nt: TGCGCCAGCAGCGGAGCAGGGGGGTCGCGGACCGGGGAGCTGTTTTTT; cdr3_aa: CASSGAGGSRTGELFF
clone_size: once; j_call: TRBJ2-1; v_call: TRBV5-1; d_call: TRBD1; cdr3_nt: TGCGCCAGCAGCTTGGCCGGGACAGCGATTCCCTACAATGAGCAGTTCTTC; cdr3_aa: CASSLAGTAIPYNEQFF
clone_size: -; j_call: TRBJ2-1; v_call: TRBV4-3; d_call: TRBD1; cdr3_nt: TGCGCCAGCAGCCAAGATATTTCCTTCGACAGGGGGGGAGGTGAGCAGTTCTTC; cdr3_aa: CASSQDISFDRGGGEQFF
clone_size: few; j_call: TRBJ1-3; v_call: TRBV7-9; d_call: -; cdr3_nt: TGTGCCAGCAGCTTAGTGGCGGGAATCTCTGGAAACACCATATATTTT; cdr3_aa: CASSLVAGISGNTIYF
clone_size: -; j_call: TRBJ1-2; v_call: TRBV21-1; d_call: -; cdr3_nt: TGTGCCAGTCTACCGGGACAAGGTGCTTCTAACTATGGCTACACCTTC; cdr3_aa: CASLPGQGASNYGYTF
clone_size: -; j_call: TRBJ2-7; v_call: TRBV10-1; d_call: -; cdr3_nt: TGCGCCAGCAGCGATTCAGGGCGAGGCGAGCAGTACTTC; cdr3_aa: CASSDSGRGEQYF
clone_size: -; j_call: TRBJ2-5; v_call: TRBV28; d_call: -; cdr3_nt: TGTGCCAGCAGGCCAGGGGCTGGTTCGGAGACCCAGTACTTC; cdr3_aa: CASRPGAGSETQYF